The 12 T cell receptor beta chains presented below share a single source sample, sequenced in a study of blood T cell repertoires in COVID-19. TCRdb keeps only in-frame clones here, not all; method: immunoSEQ multiplex PCR. Among about 160,000 clones listed, more than 70% were seen once. The sequenced sample was peripheral blood. Source of these receptors: a woman aged 80 or older with active or convalescent COVID-19.

The rearrangement links TRBV10-2 to TRBJ1-1; D remains ambiguous. V was cut by 2 bases and J by 10 bases, with 20 bases left in between. The CDR3 consists of 15 residues. The germline CDR1 and CDR2 sequences are WSHSY and SAAADI. Here the CDR3 reads CASSELGGRRSGAFF. As DNA, the CDR3 is TGCGCCAGCAGTGAGCTAGGAGGGAGGCGGAGTGGAGCTTTCTTT.

The chain combines TRBV19 with TRBJ2-1; TRBD2 matches at 9 bases. J gave up 4 bases and V 5 bases, and 9 bases lay outside the gene matches. The CDR3 length is 16 residues. Germline V gives CDR1 LNHDA, CDR2 SQIVND (reference sequence). CDR3: CASSPAASGTYNEQFF. The CDR3 DNA is TGTGCCAGTAGTCCGGCCGCTAGCGGGACATACAATGAGCAGTTCTTC.

This clone showed up just once. The junction differs from germline at one of its ends, possibly a read error. The rearrangement uses TRBV2 and TRBJ2-5, with 8 bases identical to TRBD2. This CDR3 region has 14 residues. CDR1 and CDR2 from the germline V gene are SNHLY and FYNNEI. CDR3 DNA sequence: TGTGCCAGCAGCAAACTAGCGGAACAAGAGGCCCAGTACTTC. It codes for CASSKLAEQEAQYF.

The chain employs TRBV4-1 and TRBJ1-2; 7 bases agree with TRBD1. V shed 0 bases and J 1 base; nucleotides not matched to a gene: 8. The germline CDR1 and CDR2 sequences are MGHRA and YSYEKL. The CDR3 is made up of 17 amino acids. CDR3 nucleotide sequence: TGCGCCAGCAGCCAAGATTGGGGACAGAGAGTTAACTATGGCTACACCTTC. This encodes CASSQDWGQRVNYGYTF.

This chain connects TRBV2 to TRBJ1-1; no clear D gene. CDR1 is SNHLY, CDR2 FYNNEI, per germline. Deletions cut 6 bases from V and 0 bases from J, with 8 bases between. The CDR3 extends over 13 amino acids. CDR3 coding DNA: TGTGCCAGCAGGAGTAATATGAACACTGAAGCTTTCTTT. Its translation is CASRSNMNTEAFF.

CDR3 bases: TGTGCCAGCAGTAGAGATGGGACAGACAATTCACCCCTCCACTTT. Translation: CASSRDGTDNSPLHF. The chain joins TRBV6-5 to TRBJ1-6; 7 nucleotides agree with TRBD1. Germline V gene sequence: CDR1 MNHEY, CDR2 SVGAGI. With 5 bases clipped from V and 7 bases from J, the junction kept 8 bases outside the gene matches. The CDR3 runs 15 residues.

V is TRBV4-1 and J is TRBJ2-1; 16 bases are shared with TRBD2. J was trimmed by 1 base and V by 0 bases; bases with no gene match: 6. CDR3 length equals 20 residues. The germline CDR1 and CDR2 sequences are MGHRA and YSYEKL. The CDR3 protein is CASSQEGLAGGSGSYNEQFF. The CDR3 region has the DNA TGCGCCAGCAGCCAAGAGGGACTAGCGGGAGGGTCGGGATCCTACAATGAGCAGTTCTTC.

This chain connects TRBV28 to TRBJ1-1; D is possibly TRBD1 (5 bases). Deletions cut 7 bases from V and 8 bases from J, with 20 bases between. The CDR3 runs 14 residues. CDR1 is MDHEN, CDR2 SYDVKM, per germline. The CDR3 loop is CASTLDRVVSEAFF. The CDR3 coding sequence is TGTGCCAGCACCCTAGACAGAGTCGTATCCGAAGCTTTCTTT.

This chain uses TRBV2 with TRBJ1-5; D not certain. Trimming left V 3 bases short and J 4 bases short, with 7 bases between. Germline CDR1 is SNHLY and CDR2 is FYNNEI. The CDR3 runs 13 residues. The CDR3 DNA sequence: TGTGCCAGCAGTGACGCAGGAAATCAGCCCCAGCATTTT. This gives the protein CASSDAGNQPQHF.

The chain couples TRBV5-1 to TRBJ2-7; 8 nucleotides align to TRBD2. Germline V CDR1 and CDR2: SGHRS, YFSETQ. CDR3 length: 16 amino acids. V lost 3 bases and J lost 4; bases outside the gene matches: 12. CDR3 region: CASSWRSGRLSYEQYF. Written as DNA, the CDR3 is TGCGCCAGCAGCTGGCGAAGCGGGAGATTGTCTTACGAGCAGTACTTC.

The gene calls are TRBV10-3 and TRBJ2-1, with unresolved D. Germline CDR1 and CDR2: ENHRY and SYGVKD. V was pared by 4 bases and J by 9 bases, with 10 bases between. The CDR3 is made up of 12 amino acids. The CDR3 DNA reads as TGTGCCATCAGTGGGCTAGAGGCTGAGCAGTTCTTC. Translated, it gives CAISGLEAEQFF.

Here the CDR3 reads CASSAAGEGSEAFF. DNA of the CDR3: TGTGCCAGCAGTGCCGCAGGGGAGGGCTCTGAAGCTTTCTTT. The chain is built from TRBV7-3 and TRBJ1-1, with D perhaps matching TRBD1 (6 bases). The ends were cut back, 6 bases at V and 6 bases at J, with 17 bases in the middle. The CDR3 spans 14 residues. Germline V gene data show CDR1 as SGHTA and CDR2 as FQGTGA.